The rows below give T cell receptor beta chains drawn from one sample of a study of blood T cells in healthy people across ages. In TCRdb, the 5' RACE reads were re-called with MiXCR into one record per CDR3 protein. In the table there are roughly 830,000 distinct CDR3 sequences, around two thirds of which are singletons. The sequencing input was blood. These receptors came from a man under 40 in good health. CDR3s include the opening cysteine and the closing phenylalanine or tryptophan. Fields, in order: J gene, V gene, clone size, D gene, CDR3 protein, CDR3 DNA. The D gene is left open where the match is weak. Part of the rows lack a size; the others show once, few, many or a class for expanded clones.

TRBJ1-2	TRBV14	few	-	CASSQESTGNYGYTF	TGTGCCAGCAGCCAAGAGAGTACAGGGAACTATGGCTACACCTTC
TRBJ2-2	TRBV3-1	-	-	CASMGDSGIAGELFF	TGTGCCAGCATGGGGGACTCGGGGATCGCCGGGGAGCTGTTTTTT
TRBJ1-2	TRBV7-3	-	-	CASSVQDGYGYTF	TGTGCCAGCAGCGTACAGGACGGCTATGGCTACACCTTC
TRBJ2-1	TRBV13	few	-	CASSPGGRSYNEQFF	TGTGCCAGCAGTCCCGGGGGGCGCTCCTACAATGAGCAGTTCTTC
TRBJ2-3	TRBV9	-	TRBD2	CASSPGLADHTDTQYF	TGTGCCAGCAGCCCGGGACTAGCGGACCACACAGATACGCAGTATTTT
TRBJ2-1	TRBV7-9	-	-	CASSFRGQGSNEQFF	TGTGCCAGCAGCTTTCGGGGCCAAGGTAGCAATGAGCAGTTCTTC
TRBJ2-3	TRBV28	-	TRBD1	CASSLIGTGASTDTQYF	TGTGCCAGCAGTTTGATAGGGACAGGGGCGAGCACAGATACGCAGTATTTT
TRBJ2-1	TRBV7-2	-	-	CASSWIVDNEQFF	TGTGCCAGCAGCTGGATAGTGGACAATGAGCAGTTCTTC
TRBJ2-6	TRBV11-1	-	-	CASTLLGPGSAILSGANVLTF	TGTGCCAGCACCTTGTTGGGGCCGGGCAGCGCTATCCTCTCTGGGGCCAACGTCCTGACTTTC
TRBJ2-3	TRBV15	-	TRBD2	CATSRDLGGSGADTQYF	TGTGCCACCAGCAGAGATCTTGGGGGTAGCGGGGCAGATACGCAGTATTTT
TRBJ2-7	TRBV6-6	-	TRBD1	CASSKPGQGATYEQYF	TGTGCCAGCAGTAAACCGGGACAGGGGGCAACCTACGAGCAGTACTTC
TRBJ2-1	TRBV9	-	TRBD1	CASSGGWYNEQFF	TGTGCCAGCTCAGGGGGCTGGTACAATGAGCAGTTCTTC
TRBJ2-2	TRBV2	-	TRBD2	CASSVPGLAGDTGELFF	TGTGCCAGCAGCGTCCCGGGACTAGCGGGAGACACCGGGGAGCTGTTTTTT
TRBJ2-1	TRBV20-1	-	-	CSAVAGGTPEQFF	TGCAGTGCTGTGGCGGGCGGAACGCCCGAGCAGTTCTTC
TRBJ2-3	TRBV5-6	many	-	CASSFPTGWGTDTQYF	TGTGCCAGCAGCTTCCCCACAGGGTGGGGCACAGATACGCAGTATTTT
TRBJ2-1	TRBV27	few	-	CASSPPGIREQFF	TGTGCCAGCAGTCCACCAGGGATACGTGAGCAGTTCTTC
TRBJ2-4	TRBV6-5	many	TRBD1	CASSQGQGGNIQYF	TGTGCCAGCAGTCAGGGACAGGGAGGAAACATTCAGTACTTC
TRBJ1-2	TRBV7-2	-	TRBD1	CASSLDGQGEIGYTF	TGTGCCAGCAGCTTAGATGGACAGGGTGAGATCGGCTACACCTTC
TRBJ2-4	TRBV27	many	-	CASSWVVGTKNIQYF	TGTGCCAGCAGCTGGGTGGTTGGGACCAAAAACATTCAGTACTTC
TRBJ2-3	TRBV7-2	-	-	CASSLGRRPSIDTQYF	TGTGCCAGCAGCTTAGGACGAAGGCCTTCCATAGATACGCAGTATTTT
TRBJ2-7	TRBV27	-	-	CASSLGAVGEQYF	TGTGCCAGCAGTTTAGGCGCAGTGGGCGAGCAGTACTTC
TRBJ2-5	TRBV6-5	-	-	CASLGGLQETQYF	TGTGCCAGCCTAGGGGGGCTCCAAGAGACCCAGTACTTC
TRBJ1-2	TRBV5-1	-	-	CASSVGGLSYGYTF	TGCGCCAGCTCCGTCGGGGGGTTGAGCTATGGCTACACCTTC
TRBJ2-5	TRBV6-6	once	TRBD2	CASSYTAGGNQETQYF	TGTGCCAGCAGTTACACGGCGGGGGGGAATCAAGAGACCCAGTACTTC
TRBJ2-5	TRBV28	-	TRBD2	CASSFPIRGVEETQYF	TGTGCCAGCAGTTTCCCCATTCGGGGGGTCGAAGAGACCCAGTACTTC
TRBJ1-2	TRBV11-2	-	-	CASSLGRLGYTF	TGTGCCAGCAGCTTAGGCCGCCTAGGCTACACCTTC
TRBJ2-5	TRBV27	-	TRBD2	CASSVSGGASQETQYF	TGTGCCAGCAGTGTTAGCGGGGGGGCCTCCCAAGAGACCCAGTACTTC
TRBJ2-4	TRBV9	few	-	CASSVTALANIQYF	TGTGCCAGCAGCGTAACGGCTTTAGCGAACATTCAGTACTTC
TRBJ2-3	TRBV27	-	-	CASNVVGRDTQYF	TGTGCCAGCAACGTGGTTGGTAGAGATACGCAGTATTTT
TRBJ1-1	TRBV4-2	once	TRBD1	CASSPNPAAGQRNTEAFF	TGTGCCAGCAGCCCAAACCCCGCAGCGGGACAGCGAAACACTGAAGCTTTCTTT
TRBJ2-5	TRBV12-3/TRBV12-4	-	-	CASRSLGQETQYF	TGTGCCAGCAGGTCGCTTGGGCAAGAGACCCAGTACTTC
TRBJ2-1	TRBV14	once	TRBD2	CASSQDYTGGNYNEQFF	TGTGCCAGCAGCCAAGATTATACGGGGGGAAACTACAATGAGCAGTTCTTC
TRBJ1-4	TRBV20-1	few	-	CSARDARKNEKLFF	TGCAGTGCTAGAGATGCCCGAAAAAATGAAAAACTGTTTTTT
TRBJ2-5	TRBV6-2/TRBV6-3	-	-	CASTPRAWGETQYF	TGTGCCAGCACCCCCCGGGCGTGGGGTGAGACCCAGTACTTC
TRBJ2-6	TRBV6-5	-	TRBD1	CASQGVGANVLTF	TGTGCCAGCCAGGGGGTTGGGGCCAACGTCCTGACTTTC
TRBJ2-1	TRBV14	-	-	CASSQVYLNPYNEQFF	TGTGCCAGCAGCCAAGTGTACCTCAACCCCTACAATGAGCAGTTCTTC
TRBJ1-4	TRBV12-3/TRBV12-4	-	-	CASSLRLSGNEKLFF	TGTGCCAGCAGTTTACGGTTGTCAGGGAATGAAAAACTGTTTTTT
TRBJ2-5	TRBV7-2	few	-	CASSRRLNQETQYF	TGTGCCAGCAGCCGGAGACTGAACCAAGAGACCCAGTACTTC
TRBJ1-1	TRBV29-1	few	-	CSVVPDNTEAFF	TGCAGCGTTGTCCCCGATAACACTGAAGCTTTCTTT
TRBJ2-2	TRBV6-5	few	-	CASSYGGATGELFF	TGTGCCAGCAGTTACGGTGGGGCAACCGGGGAGCTGTTTTTT
TRBJ2-1	TRBV18	few	TRBD1	CASSGQGPYNEQFF	TGTGCCAGCTCGGGACAGGGACCCTACAATGAGCAGTTCTTC
TRBJ2-1	TRBV12-5	-	-	CASAPWDNEQFF	TGTGCTAGTGCCCCATGGGACAATGAGCAGTTCTTC
TRBJ2-7	TRBV4-3	-	-	CASSLDLQAYEQYF	TGCGCCAGCAGCCTCGACCTCCAGGCCTACGAGCAGTACTTC
TRBJ2-2	TRBV9	-	-	CASSVDQGYTGELFF	TGTGCCAGCAGCGTAGATCAAGGGTACACCGGGGAGCTGTTTTTT
TRBJ1-2	TRBV7-3	few	-	CASSLSATDNYGYTF	TGTGCCAGCAGCTTATCCGCGACAGATAACTATGGCTACACCTTC